The 9 T cell receptor beta chains listed next were all sequenced from one sample in a study of OX40 agonist ivuxolimab in advanced cancers. The table came from immunoSEQ multiplex PCR; TCRdb's copy has only in-frame clones and leaves some out. The sample lists roughly 70,000 clones, 88% occurring once. Here the sequenced sample was CD4+ or CD8+ T cells sorted from blood, taken in a trial of the OX40 agonist ivuxolimab. The receptor source for this set is an adult with an advanced solid tumor such as melanoma, head and neck, liver or kidney cancer.

This clone was observed a few times. The chain combines TRBV11-3 with TRBJ2-3; 8 nucleotides agree with TRBD2. The CDR3 spans 12 residues. Germline V gene data show CDR1 as SGHNT and CDR2 as YENEEA. The ends lost 5 bases at V and 7 bases at J; junction bases unmatched: 2. In nucleotides, the CDR3 is TGTGCCAGCAGCCGGGGGGGGTATACGCAGTATTTT. This codes for CASSRGGYTQYF.

The genes are TRBV27 and TRBJ1-5; D is undetermined. In germline, CDR1 is MNHEY, CDR2 SMNVEV (reference sequence). This CDR3 comprises 14 residues. V gave up 0 bases and J gave up 7 bases, with 10 bases separating them. DNA for the CDR3: TGTGCCAGCAGTTTATCGTGGGGAGGGCAGCCCCAGCATTTT. Translated, it gives CASSLSWGGQPQHF.

This chain connects TRBV27 to TRBJ1-1, with unresolved D. The CDR3 is made up of 13 amino acids. V lost 2 bases and J 1 base, leaving 5 bases between the germline ends. The germline gives CDR1 MNHEY, CDR2 SMNVEV (reference sequence). The CDR3 loop is CASSLKPNTEAFF. CDR3 nucleotide sequence: TGTGCCAGCAGTTTAAAGCCGAACACTGAAGCTTTCTTT.

The chain has TRBV14 and TRBJ2-3; TRBD2 might be the D (5 bases). Germline CDR1 and CDR2: SGHDN and FVKESK. The CDR3 has 15 residues. V was cut by 0 bases and J by 3 bases, with 10 bases left in between. This chain's CDR3 is CASSQDDLATDTQYF. CDR3 DNA sequence: TGTGCCAGCAGCCAAGACGATCTAGCTACAGATACGCAGTATTTT.

J is TRBJ1-3 and V is TRBV6-1; no clear D gene. The germline CDR1 and CDR2 sequences are MNHNS and SASEGT. Trimming cost V 1 base and J 4 bases, with 5 bases left between them. CDR3 length equals 13 residues. The CDR3 bases are TGTGCCAGCAGTGAAGTCTGGGGAAACACCATATATTTT. Its protein product is CASSEVWGNTIYF.

CDR3 DNA sequence: TGTGCCAGCAGCTCAGACAGGGGGATCAACAATGAGCAGTTCTTC. This gives the protein CASSSDRGINNEQFF. The chain carries TRBV11-1 and TRBJ2-1; 9 bases align to TRBD1. The CDR3 is 15 amino acids. The V gene end was trimmed by 4 bases and the J gene end by 5 bases; junction bases not matched to a gene: 6. The germline CDR1 and CDR2 sequences are SGHAT and FQDESV (reference sequence).

A single count supports this clone. The V gene is TRBV15, the J gene TRBJ2-2; 8 nucleotides line up with TRBD1. Germline CDR1 reads LNHNV; CDR2 reads YYDKDF (reference sequence). This CDR3 comprises 19 residues. After removal of 0 bases from V and 5 bases from J, the junction contained 14 bases not matched to a gene. The CDR3 nucleotides are TGTGCCACCAGCAGAGACCTACAGGGGGTATGGAGAGTTACCGGGGAGCTGTTTTTT. Protein sequence: CATSRDLQGVWRVTGELFF.

V gene TRBV6-5 combines with J gene TRBJ1-5; D unclear. Germline CDR1 MNHEY, CDR2 SVGAGI. Trimming took off 1 base at V and 3 bases at J, with 7 bases between the two ends. This CDR3 comprises 14 residues. The CDR3 region is CASSYLRPNQPQHF. The CDR3 DNA is TGTGCCAGCAGTTACTTGCGGCCCAATCAGCCCCAGCATTTT.

The rearrangement joins TRBV4-1 to TRBJ2-3; the D call may be TRBD1 or TRBD2 (5 bases each). Germline CDR1 MGHRA, CDR2 YSYEKL. The CDR3 is 16 amino acids. Between the trimmed V and J ends, which lost 0 bases and 4 bases, there was a span of 14 bases. The chain's CDR3 is CASSQEGRRGADTQYF. CDR3 DNA: TGCGCCAGCAGCCAAGAAGGGCGCCGGGGCGCAGATACGCAGTATTTT.